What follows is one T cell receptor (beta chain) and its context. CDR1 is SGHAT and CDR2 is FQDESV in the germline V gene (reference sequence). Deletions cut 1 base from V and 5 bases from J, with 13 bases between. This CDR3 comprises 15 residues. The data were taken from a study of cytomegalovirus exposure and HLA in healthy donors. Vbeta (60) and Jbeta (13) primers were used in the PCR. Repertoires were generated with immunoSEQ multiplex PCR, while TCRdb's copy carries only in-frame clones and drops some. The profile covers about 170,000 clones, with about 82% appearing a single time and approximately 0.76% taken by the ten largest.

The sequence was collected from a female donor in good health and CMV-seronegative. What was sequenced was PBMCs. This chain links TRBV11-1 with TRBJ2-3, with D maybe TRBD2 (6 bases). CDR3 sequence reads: CASSLGGRRKDTQYF. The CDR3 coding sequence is TGTGCCAGCAGCTTAGGTGGGAGGAGGAAAGATACGCAGTATTTT.